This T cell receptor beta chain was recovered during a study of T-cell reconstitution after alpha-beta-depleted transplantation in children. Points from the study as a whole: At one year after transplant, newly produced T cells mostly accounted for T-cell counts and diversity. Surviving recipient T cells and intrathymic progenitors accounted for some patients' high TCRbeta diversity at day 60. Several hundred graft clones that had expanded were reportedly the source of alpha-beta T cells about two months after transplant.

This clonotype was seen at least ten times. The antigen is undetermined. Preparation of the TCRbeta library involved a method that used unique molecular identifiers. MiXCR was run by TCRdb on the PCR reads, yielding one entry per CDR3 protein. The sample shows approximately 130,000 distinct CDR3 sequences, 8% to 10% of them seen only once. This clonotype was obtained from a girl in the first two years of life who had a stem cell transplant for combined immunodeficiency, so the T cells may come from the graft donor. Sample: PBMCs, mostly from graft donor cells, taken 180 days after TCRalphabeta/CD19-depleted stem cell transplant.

The CDR3 region is CASSFPPGETQYF. The CDR3, as DNA: TGTGCCAGCAGTTTTCCTCCCGGGGAGACCCAGTACTTC. The V call is TRBV12-3 or TRBV12-4, the J call TRBJ2-5; D not certain. The V gene lost 3 bases and the J gene lost 5 bases, with 10 bases spanning the gap. The length of the CDR3 is 13 residues.